This entry features one T cell receptor beta chain sequence. Its antigen is still unknown. Here immunoSEQ multiplex PCR was the method, and the copy in TCRdb shows in-frame clones only, minus some. The profile shows about 100,000 clones, roughly 92% of them singletons. This CDR3 has 13 amino acids. CDR1 is LNHDA, CDR2 SQIVND, per germline (reference sequence). V lost 3 bases, J lost 1 base, and 5 bases lay in between. These data come from a study of T cell responses to AZD1222 COVID-19 vaccine. Study outcomes and limitations: Reportedly, close to half of spike-specific TCRs are directed against unmutated variant regions. Of the AZD1222 recipients, only five to seven were seropositive at baseline. Most donors were white British, females outnumbered males, and clonal diversity was possibly underestimated.

This chain joins TRBV19 and TRBJ2-3; possibly TRBD2 for D (5 bases). This receptor was obtained from an adult who received the AZD1222 COVID-19 vaccine. This sample comprised peripheral blood, obtained 28 days after the second AZD1222 dose. The CDR3 nucleotides are TGTGCCAGTAGTATGAGGGGCACAGATACGCAGTATTTT. This sequence encodes CASSMRGTDTQYF.